This T cell receptor (beta chain) was identified during a study of cytomegalovirus exposure and HLA in healthy donors. The study's findings and limits: One variant, a missense change in DCLRE1C, was linked in a later analysis to TCR beta V- and J-gene trimming. Productive rates of about 87% or about 30% were seen for most TCR beta V segments in an earlier analysis. A later analysis by the authors found several of the most significant clusters apparently linked to common viral pathogens.

It was with 60 Vbeta and 13 Jbeta primers that the PCR ran. Repertoires were generated with immunoSEQ multiplex PCR, while TCRdb's copy carries only in-frame clones and drops some. The sample yields 55,000 to 90,000 clones, roughly 79% seen once. The CDR3 covers 16 residues. CDR1 MNHEY and CDR2 SMNVEV come from the germline V gene (reference sequence). Trimming took off 1 base at V and 1 base at J, with 13 bases between the two ends. Concerning this clone itself: The antigen is unknown.

The chain joins TRBV27 to TRBJ2-5; the D gene is possibly TRBD2 (5 bases). The source of this sequence is a man aged 45-65 years in good health and CMV-seronegative. The sample taken for sequencing was PBMCs. In DNA form, the CDR3 reads TGTGCCAGCAGTTTATTTGGACCTCGGGGCCAAGAGACCCAGTACTTC. Protein: CASSLFGPRGQETQYF.